Detailed here is one T cell receptor beta chain. Its antigen is as yet unknown. CDR1 is ENHRY, CDR2 SYGVKD, per germline. Trimming cost V 7 bases and J 3 bases; bases outside gene matches: 10. CDR3 length equals 15 residues. The data derive from a study of T cell clones after liver transplantation. Looking at the study overall: Samples came from ITN030ST, which attempted immunosuppression withdrawal within 2 years of liver transplantation. TCRbeta sequencing after a pre-transplant mixed lymphocyte reaction identified graft-donor-reactive clones, later tracked in post-transplant blood. At least one year of complete immunosuppression withdrawal without enzymes over twice normal defined tolerance.

Measured with immunoSEQ multiplex PCR; TCRdb has only the in-frame clones, and not every one. Among about 85,000 clones listed, 82% were seen once. Study-level findings and limits: Circulating graft-donor-reactive CD4 TCRbeta sequences fell significantly post-transplant in 5 of 8 subjects.

This material consisted of CD4+ T cells from blood, taken roughly 3.5 years after liver transplant. This chain links TRBV10-3 with TRBJ1-1; TRBD1 matches 8 bases. The clonotype was recovered from a human patient who received a liver transplant. Some T cells may have come from the graft donor. Here the CDR3 DNA reads TGTGCCATCAAGGCACAGGGGGGCAGGGACACTGAAGCTTTCTTT. It specifies CAIKAQGGRDTEAFF.